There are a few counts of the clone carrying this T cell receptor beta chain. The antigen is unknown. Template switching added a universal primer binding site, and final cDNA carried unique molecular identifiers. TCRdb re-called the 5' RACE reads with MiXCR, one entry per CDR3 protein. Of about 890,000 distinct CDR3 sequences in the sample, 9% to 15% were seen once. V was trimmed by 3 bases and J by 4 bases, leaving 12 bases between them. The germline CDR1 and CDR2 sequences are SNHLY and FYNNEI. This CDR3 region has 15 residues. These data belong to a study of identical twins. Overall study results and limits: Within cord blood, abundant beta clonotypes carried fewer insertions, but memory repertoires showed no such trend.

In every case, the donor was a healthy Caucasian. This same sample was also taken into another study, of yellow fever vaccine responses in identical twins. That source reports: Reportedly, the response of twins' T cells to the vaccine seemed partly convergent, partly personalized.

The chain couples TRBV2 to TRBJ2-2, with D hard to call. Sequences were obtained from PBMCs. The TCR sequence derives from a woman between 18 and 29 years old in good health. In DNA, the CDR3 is TGTGCCAGCAGTGACGATTCGGCGAGCACCGGGGAGCTGTTTTTT. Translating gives CASSDDSASTGELFF.